Here is one T cell receptor beta chain with its context. The PCR contained 60 Vbeta and 13 Jbeta primers. Assay used: immunoSEQ multiplex PCR; TCRdb lists only in-frame clones, some missing. The repertoire has about 130,000 clones, roughly 80% of them found once; the top ten carry around 10%. These data are taken from a study of cytomegalovirus exposure and HLA in healthy donors. Overall study: Samples from HLA-typed donors yielded around 79 million unique TCRs in an early data release.

The TCR sequence derives from a male donor in good health and CMV-seropositive. Source material: PBMCs.

The CDR3 region has the DNA TGTGCCAGCAGTTTATTTACTAGCGGGAACTACAATGAGCAGTTCTTC. Its translation is CASSLFTSGNYNEQFF. This chain joins TRBV27 and TRBJ2-1, with 10 bases lining up with TRBD2. CDR3 size: 16 residues. Looked up from germline, CDR1 is MNHEY and CDR2 is SMNVEV (reference sequence). The junction had 3 bases not matched to a gene; V was cut back by 1 base and J by 3 bases.